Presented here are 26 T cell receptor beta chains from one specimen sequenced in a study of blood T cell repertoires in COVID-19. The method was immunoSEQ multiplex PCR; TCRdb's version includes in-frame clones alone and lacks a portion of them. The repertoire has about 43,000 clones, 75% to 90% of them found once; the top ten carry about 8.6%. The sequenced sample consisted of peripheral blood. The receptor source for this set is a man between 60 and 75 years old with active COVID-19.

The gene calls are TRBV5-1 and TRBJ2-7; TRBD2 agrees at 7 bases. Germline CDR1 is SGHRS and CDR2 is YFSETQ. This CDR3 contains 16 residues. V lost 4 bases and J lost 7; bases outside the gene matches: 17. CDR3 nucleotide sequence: TGCGCCAGCAGCCAAGGCTGGGGCGGGAGTTCCCCTGAGCAGTACTTC. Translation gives CASSQGWGGSSPEQYF.

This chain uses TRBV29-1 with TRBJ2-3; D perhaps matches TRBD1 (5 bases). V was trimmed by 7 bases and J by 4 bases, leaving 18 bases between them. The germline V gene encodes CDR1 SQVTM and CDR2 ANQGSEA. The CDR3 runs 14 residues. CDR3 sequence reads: CSGGFGLGADTQYF. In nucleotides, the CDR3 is TGCAGCGGGGGCTTCGGATTAGGAGCAGATACGCAGTATTTT.

The CDR3 sequence: CASSRTSGEYNEQFF. The CDR3 DNA follows: TGTGCCAGCAGTAGGACTAGCGGAGAGTACAATGAGCAGTTCTTC. The chain employs TRBV6-4 and TRBJ2-1; 10 bases are shared with TRBD2. The CDR3 spans 15 residues. Trimming removed 5 bases from V and 4 bases from J; junction bases left unmatched: 5. Germline V gives CDR1 MRHNA, CDR2 SNTAGT.

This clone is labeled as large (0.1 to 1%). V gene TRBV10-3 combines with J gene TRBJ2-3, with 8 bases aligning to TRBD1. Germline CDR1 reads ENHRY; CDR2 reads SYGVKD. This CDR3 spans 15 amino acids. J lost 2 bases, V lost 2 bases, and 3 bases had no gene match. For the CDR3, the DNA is TGTGCCATCAGTGAGGGGGGACAGGTCACAGATACGCAGTATTTT. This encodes CAISEGGQVTDTQYF.

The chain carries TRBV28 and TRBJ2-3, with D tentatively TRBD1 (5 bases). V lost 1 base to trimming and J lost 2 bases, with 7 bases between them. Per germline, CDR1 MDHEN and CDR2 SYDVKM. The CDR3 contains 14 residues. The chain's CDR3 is CASSLSDNTDTQYF. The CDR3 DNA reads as TGTGCCAGCAGTTTATCGGACAACACAGATACGCAGTATTTT.

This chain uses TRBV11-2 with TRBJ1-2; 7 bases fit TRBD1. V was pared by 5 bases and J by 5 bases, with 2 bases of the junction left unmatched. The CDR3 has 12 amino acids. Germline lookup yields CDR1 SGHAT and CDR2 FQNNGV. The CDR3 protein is CASSTGVYGYTF. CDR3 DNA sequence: TGTGCCAGCAGCACAGGGGTTTATGGCTACACCTTC.

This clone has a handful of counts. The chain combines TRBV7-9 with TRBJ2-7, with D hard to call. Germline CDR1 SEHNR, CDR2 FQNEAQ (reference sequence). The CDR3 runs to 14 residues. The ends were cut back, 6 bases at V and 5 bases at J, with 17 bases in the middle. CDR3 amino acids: CASRSADGKHEQYF. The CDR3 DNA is TGTGCCAGCAGAAGCGCCGACGGCAAGCACGAGCAGTACTTC.

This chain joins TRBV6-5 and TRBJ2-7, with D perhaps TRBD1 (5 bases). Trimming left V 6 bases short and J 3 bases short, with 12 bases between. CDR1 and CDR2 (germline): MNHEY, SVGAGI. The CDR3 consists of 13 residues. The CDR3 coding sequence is TGTGCCAGCAGCCCACGACAGCGCTACGAGCAGTACTTC. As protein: CASSPRQRYEQYF.

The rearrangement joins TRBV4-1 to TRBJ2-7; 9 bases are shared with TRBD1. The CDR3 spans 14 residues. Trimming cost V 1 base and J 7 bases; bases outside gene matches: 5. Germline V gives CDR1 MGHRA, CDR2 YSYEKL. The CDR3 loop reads CASSQAGQGWEQYF. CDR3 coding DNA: TGCGCCAGCAGCCAAGCCGGACAGGGGTGGGAGCAGTACTTC.

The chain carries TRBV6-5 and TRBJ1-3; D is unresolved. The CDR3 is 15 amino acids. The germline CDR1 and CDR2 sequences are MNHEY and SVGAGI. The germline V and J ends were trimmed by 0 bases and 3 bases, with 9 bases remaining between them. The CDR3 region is CASSYSGGIGNTIYF. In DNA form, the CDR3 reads TGTGCCAGCAGTTACTCGGGAGGGATTGGAAACACCATATATTTT.

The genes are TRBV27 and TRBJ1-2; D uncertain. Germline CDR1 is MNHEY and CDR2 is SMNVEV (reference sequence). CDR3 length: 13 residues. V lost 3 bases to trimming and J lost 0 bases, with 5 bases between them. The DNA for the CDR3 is TGTGCCAGCAGTTTCGGGTCTAACTATGGCTACACCTTC. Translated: CASSFGSNYGYTF.

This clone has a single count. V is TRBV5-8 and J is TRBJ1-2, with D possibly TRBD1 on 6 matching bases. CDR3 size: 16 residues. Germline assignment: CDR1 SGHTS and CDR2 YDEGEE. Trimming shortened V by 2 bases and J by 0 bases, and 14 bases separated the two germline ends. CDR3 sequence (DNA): TGTGCCAGCAGCTTAATACAGGGAAAAGCTAACTATGGCTACACCTTC. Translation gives CASSLIQGKANYGYTF.

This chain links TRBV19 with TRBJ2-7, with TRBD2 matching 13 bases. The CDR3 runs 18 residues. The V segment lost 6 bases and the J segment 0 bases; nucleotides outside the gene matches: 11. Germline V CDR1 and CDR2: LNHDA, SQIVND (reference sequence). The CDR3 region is CASSVTGTSGVSSYEQYF. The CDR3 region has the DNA TGTGCCAGTAGCGTTACCGGGACTAGCGGGGTAAGCTCCTACGAGCAGTACTTC.

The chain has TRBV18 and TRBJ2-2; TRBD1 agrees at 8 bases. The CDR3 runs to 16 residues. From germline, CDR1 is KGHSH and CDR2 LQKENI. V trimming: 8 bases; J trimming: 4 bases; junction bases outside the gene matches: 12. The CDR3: CASPGRAGGSTGELFF. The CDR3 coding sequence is TGTGCCAGCCCAGGCAGGGCAGGGGGCAGCACCGGGGAGCTGTTTTTT.

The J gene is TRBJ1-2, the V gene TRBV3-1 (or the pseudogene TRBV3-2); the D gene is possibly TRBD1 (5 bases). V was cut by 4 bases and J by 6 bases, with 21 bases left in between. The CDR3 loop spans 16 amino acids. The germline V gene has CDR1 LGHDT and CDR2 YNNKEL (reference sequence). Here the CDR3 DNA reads TGTGCCAGCAGCCCGCAGAGGGGAGGGGCGCTTAATGGCTACACCTTC. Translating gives CASSPQRGGALNGYTF.

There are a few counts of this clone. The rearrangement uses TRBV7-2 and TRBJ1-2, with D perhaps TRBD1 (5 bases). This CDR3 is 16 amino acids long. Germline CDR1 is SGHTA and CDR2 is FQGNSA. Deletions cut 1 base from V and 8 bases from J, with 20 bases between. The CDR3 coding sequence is TGTGCCAGCAGCTTAGGGGATCCGGGACTAACGAGGGGCTACACCTTC. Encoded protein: CASSLGDPGLTRGYTF.

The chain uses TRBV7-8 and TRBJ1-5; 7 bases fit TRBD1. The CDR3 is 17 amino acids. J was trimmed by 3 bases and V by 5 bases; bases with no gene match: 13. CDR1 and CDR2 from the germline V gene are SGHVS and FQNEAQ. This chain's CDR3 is CASSQVQGVGANQPQHF. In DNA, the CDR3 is TGTGCCAGCAGCCAGGTCCAGGGGGTGGGTGCCAATCAGCCCCAGCATTTT. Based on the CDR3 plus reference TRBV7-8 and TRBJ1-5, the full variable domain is GAGVSQSPRYKVAKRGQDVALRCDPISGHVSLFWYQQALGQGPEFLTYFQNEAQLDKSGLPSDRFFAERPEGSVSTLKIQRTQQEDSAVYLCASSQVQGVGANQPQHFGDGTRLSIL.

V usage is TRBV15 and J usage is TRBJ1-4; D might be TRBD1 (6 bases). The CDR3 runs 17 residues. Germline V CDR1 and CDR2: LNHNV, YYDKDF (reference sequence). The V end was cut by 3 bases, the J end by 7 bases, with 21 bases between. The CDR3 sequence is CATSSEGAGASSEKLFF. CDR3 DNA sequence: TGTGCCACCAGCAGTGAAGGGGCGGGGGCGAGCTCTGAAAAACTGTTTTTT. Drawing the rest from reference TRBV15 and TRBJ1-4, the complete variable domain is DAMVIQNPRYQVTQFGKPVTLSCSQTLNHNVMYWYQQKSSQAPKLLFHYYDKDFNNEADTPDNFQSRRPNTSFCFLDIRSPGLGDTAMYLCATSSEGAGASSEKLFFGSGTQLSVL.

CDR3 amino acids: CSGTGGTGNTIYF. The CDR3 nucleotides read TGCAGCGGGACAGGGGGGACTGGAAACACCATATATTTT. The chain is built from TRBV29-1 and TRBJ1-3; TRBD1 aligns across 10 bases. Germline V lookup: CDR1 SQVTM, CDR2 ANQGSEA. The length of the CDR3 is 13 residues. Trimming at V came to 7 bases and at J to 2 bases, leaving 2 bases not matched to a gene.

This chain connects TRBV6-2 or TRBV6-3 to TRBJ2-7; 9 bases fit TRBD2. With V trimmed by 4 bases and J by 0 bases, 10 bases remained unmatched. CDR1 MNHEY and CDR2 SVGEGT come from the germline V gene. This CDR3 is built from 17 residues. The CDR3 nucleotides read TGTGCCAGCAGTTCCCATAGCGGGAGACCTAGCTCCTACGAGCAGTACTTC. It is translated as CASSSHSGRPSSYEQYF.

CDR3 coding DNA: TGTGCCAGCAGTGATGGGACAGGGTCGACAGATACGCAGTATTTT. Protein sequence: CASSDGTGSTDTQYF. J is TRBJ2-3 and V is TRBV6-4, with 9 bases lining up with TRBD1. Germline V CDR1 and CDR2: MRHNA, SNTAGT. The CDR3 loop spans 15 amino acids. The V segment lost 3 bases and the J segment 3 bases; nucleotides outside the gene matches: 4.

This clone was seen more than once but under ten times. Here the CDR3 reads CSVPVGGTNEKLFF. In DNA form, the CDR3 reads TGCAGCGTCCCGGTCGGGGGAACGAATGAAAAACTGTTTTTT. The chain carries TRBV29-1 and TRBJ1-4; possibly TRBD1 for D (5 bases). V was trimmed by 6 bases and J by 5 bases, leaving 16 bases between them. This CDR3 comprises 14 residues. Per germline, CDR1 SQVTM and CDR2 ANQGSEA.

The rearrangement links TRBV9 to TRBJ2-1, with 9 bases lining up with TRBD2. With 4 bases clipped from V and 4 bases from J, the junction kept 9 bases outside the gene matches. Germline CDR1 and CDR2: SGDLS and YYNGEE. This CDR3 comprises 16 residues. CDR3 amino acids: CASSISGTSLYNEQFF. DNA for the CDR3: TGTGCCAGCAGCATAAGTGGGACTAGCCTTTACAATGAGCAGTTCTTC.

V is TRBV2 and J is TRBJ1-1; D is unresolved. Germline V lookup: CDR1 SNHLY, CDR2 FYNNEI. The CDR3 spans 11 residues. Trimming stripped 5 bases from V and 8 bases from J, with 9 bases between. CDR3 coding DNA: TGTGCCAGCAGTCGGGGAGCAGAAGCTTTCTTT. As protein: CASSRGAEAFF.

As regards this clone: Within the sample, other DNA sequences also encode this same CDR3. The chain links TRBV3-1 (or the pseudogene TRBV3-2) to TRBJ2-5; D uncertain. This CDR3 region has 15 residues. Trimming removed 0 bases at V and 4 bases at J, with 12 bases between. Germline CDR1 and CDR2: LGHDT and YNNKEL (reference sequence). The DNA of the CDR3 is TGTGCCAGCAGCCAAGACCCTGGCCCAAGAGAGACCCAGTACTTC. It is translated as CASSQDPGPRETQYF.

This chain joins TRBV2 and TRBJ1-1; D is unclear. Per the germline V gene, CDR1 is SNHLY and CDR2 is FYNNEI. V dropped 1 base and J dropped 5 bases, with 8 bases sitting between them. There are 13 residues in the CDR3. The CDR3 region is CASSEVRGTEAFF. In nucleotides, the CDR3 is TGTGCCAGCAGTGAAGTTCGGGGAACTGAAGCTTTCTTT.